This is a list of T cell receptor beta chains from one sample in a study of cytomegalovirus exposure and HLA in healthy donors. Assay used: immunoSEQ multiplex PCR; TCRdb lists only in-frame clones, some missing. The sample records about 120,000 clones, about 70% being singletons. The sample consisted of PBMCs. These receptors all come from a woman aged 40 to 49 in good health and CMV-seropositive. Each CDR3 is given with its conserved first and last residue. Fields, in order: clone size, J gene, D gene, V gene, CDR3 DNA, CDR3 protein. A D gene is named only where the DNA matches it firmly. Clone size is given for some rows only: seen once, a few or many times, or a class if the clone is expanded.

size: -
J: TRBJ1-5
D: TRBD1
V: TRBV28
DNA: TGTGCCAGCAGTGCGTGGACAGGCAATAGCAATCAGCCCCAGCATTTT
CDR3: CASSAWTGNSNQPQHF

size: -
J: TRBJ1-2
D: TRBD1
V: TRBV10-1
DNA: TGCGCCAGCAGTGCCGGGACAGGTTATGGCTACACCTTC
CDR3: CASSAGTGYGYTF

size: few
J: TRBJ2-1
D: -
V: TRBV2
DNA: TGTGCCAGCGACGCAGGGTACAATGAGCAGTTCTTC
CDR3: CASDAGYNEQFF

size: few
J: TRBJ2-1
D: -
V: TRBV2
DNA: TGTGCCAGCAGTGTTGGTGACTCTACCTACAATGAGCAGTTCTTC
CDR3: CASSVGDSTYNEQFF

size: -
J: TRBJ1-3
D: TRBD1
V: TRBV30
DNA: TGTGCCTGGGAGCTAGGGGGCACCTCTGGAAACACCATATATTTT
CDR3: CAWELGGTSGNTIYF

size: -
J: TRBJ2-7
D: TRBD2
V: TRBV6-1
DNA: TGTGCCAGCAGTGAGCGACTAGCGGGGGCCCTATCCTACGAGCAGTACTTC
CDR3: CASSERLAGALSYEQYF

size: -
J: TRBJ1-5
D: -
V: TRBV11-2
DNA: TGTGCCAGCAGCTTGGGGCCGGACCAGCCCCAGCATTTT
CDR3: CASSLGPDQPQHF

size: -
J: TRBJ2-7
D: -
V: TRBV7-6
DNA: TGTGCCAGCAGCCCATATAAGGGAGGGCAGTACTTC
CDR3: CASSPYKGGQYF

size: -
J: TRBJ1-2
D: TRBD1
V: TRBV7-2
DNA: TGTGCCAGCAACCAGGCACCGGGACAGGGTCATGGCTACACCTTC
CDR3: CASNQAPGQGHGYTF

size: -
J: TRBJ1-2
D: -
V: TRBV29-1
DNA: TGCAGCGTTGGCGGCTCGGGGTATGGCTACACCTTC
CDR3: CSVGGSGYGYTF

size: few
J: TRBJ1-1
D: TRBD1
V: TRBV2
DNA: TGTGCCAGCAGTTGGACAGGAGGAGGCACTGAAGCTTTCTTT
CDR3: CASSWTGGGTEAFF

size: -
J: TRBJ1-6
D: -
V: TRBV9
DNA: TGTGCCAGCAGCGTAGGACAGGACGCTAATAATTCACCCCTCCACTTT
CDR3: CASSVGQDANNSPLHF